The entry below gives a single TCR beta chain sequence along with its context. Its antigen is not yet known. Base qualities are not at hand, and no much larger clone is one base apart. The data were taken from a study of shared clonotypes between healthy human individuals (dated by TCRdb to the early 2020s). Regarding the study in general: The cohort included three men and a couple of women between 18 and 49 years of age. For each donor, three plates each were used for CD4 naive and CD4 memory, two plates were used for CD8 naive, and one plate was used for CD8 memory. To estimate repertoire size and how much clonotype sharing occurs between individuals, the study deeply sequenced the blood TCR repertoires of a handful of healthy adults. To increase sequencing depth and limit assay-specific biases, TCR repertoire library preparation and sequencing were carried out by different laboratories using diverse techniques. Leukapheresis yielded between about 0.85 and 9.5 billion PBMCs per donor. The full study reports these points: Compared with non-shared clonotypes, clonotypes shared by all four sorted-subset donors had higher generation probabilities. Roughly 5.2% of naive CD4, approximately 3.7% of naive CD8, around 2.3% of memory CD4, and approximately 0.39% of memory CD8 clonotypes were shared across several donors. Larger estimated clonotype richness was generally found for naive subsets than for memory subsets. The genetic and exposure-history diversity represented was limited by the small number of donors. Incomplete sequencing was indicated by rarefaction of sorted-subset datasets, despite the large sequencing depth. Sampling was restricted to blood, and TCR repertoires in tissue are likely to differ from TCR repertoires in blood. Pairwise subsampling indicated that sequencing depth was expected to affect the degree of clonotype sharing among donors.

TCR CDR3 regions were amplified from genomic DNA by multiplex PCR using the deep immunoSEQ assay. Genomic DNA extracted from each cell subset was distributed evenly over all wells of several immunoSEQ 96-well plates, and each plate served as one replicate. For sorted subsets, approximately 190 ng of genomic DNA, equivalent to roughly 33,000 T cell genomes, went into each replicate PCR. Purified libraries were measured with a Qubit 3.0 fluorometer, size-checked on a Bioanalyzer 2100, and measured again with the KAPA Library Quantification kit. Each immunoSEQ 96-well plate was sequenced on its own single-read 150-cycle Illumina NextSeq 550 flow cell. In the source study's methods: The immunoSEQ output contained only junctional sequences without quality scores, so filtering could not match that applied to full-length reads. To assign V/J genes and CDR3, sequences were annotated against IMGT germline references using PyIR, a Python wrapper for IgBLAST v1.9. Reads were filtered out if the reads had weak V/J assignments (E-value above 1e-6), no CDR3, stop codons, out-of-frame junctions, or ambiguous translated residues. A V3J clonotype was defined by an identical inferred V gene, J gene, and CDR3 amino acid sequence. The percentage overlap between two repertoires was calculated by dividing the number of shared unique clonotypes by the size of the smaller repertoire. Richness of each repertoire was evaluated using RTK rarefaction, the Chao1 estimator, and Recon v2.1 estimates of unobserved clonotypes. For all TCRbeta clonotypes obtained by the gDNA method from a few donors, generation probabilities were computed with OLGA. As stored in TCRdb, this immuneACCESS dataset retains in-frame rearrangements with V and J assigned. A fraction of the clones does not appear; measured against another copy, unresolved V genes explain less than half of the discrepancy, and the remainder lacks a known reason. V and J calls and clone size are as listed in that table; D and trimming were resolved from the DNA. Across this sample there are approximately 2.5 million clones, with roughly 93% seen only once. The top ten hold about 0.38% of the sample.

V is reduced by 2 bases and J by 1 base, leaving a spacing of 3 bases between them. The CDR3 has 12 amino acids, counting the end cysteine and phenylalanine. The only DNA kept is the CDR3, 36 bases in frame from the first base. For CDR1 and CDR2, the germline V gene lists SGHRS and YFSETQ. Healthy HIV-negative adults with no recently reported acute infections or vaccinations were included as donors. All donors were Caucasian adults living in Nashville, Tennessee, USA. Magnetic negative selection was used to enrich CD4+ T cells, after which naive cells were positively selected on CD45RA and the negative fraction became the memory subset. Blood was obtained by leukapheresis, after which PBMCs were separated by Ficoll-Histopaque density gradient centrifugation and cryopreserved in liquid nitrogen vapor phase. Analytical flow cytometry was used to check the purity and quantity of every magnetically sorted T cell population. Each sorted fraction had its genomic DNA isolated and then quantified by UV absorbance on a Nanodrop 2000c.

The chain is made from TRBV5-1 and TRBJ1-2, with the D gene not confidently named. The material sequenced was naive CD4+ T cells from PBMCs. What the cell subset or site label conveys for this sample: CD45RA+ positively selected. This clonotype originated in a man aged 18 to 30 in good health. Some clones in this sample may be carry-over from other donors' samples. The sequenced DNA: TGCGCCAGCAGCTTCGATAACTATGGCTACACCTTC. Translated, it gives CASSFDNYGYTF.